The rows below give T cell receptor beta chains drawn from one sample of a study of regulatory T cells in long-lasting Graves disease. TCRdb re-called the multiplex PCR reads through MiXCR, storing one row per CDR3 protein. The sample has some 430,000 distinct CDR3 sequences, approximately 21% seen once; the top ten hold roughly 7%. This specimen consisted of peripheral blood mononuclear cells (PBMCs), obtained when the disease was refractory, from a patient treated with antithyroid drugs. The receptors derive from a female donor with Graves disease. Both conserved end residues are part of each CDR3. The D gene is left open where the match is weak. Size is omitted from some rows. Given values are once, few, many or a class for expanded clones.

size: many
D: NA
J: TRBJ2-7
V: TRBV6-1
DNA: TGTGCCAGCAGTGAAGTCGCAGGAGCCGAGCAGTACTTC
CDR3: CASSEVAGAEQYF

size: NA
D: NA
J: TRBJ2-1
V: TRBV12-3/TRBV12-4
DNA: TGTGCCAGCAGTGCACCGGGGACCTCTGAAAATGAGCAGTTCTTC
CDR3: CASSAPGTSENEQFF

size: many
D: NA
J: TRBJ1-4
V: TRBV3-1
DNA: TGTGCCAGTCAGATGGGGGAAAAACTGTTTTTT
CDR3: CASQMGEKLFF

size: few
D: NA
J: TRBJ2-2
V: TRBV14
DNA: TGTGCCAGCCGCCTTGGGGATGGCACCGGGGAGCTGTTTTTT
CDR3: CASRLGDGTGELFF

size: once
D: NA
J: TRBJ2-2
V: TRBV20-1
DNA: TGCAGTGCTAGCCAGGCGGTTTCGAACACCGGGGAGCTGTTTTTT
CDR3: CSASQAVSNTGELFF

size: many
D: TRBD1
J: TRBJ2-7
V: TRBV20-1
DNA: TGCAGTGCCCCCGGGACAGGGGACACCTACGAGCAGTACTTC
CDR3: CSAPGTGDTYEQYF

size: NA
D: NA
J: TRBJ1-5
V: TRBV6-1
DNA: TGTGCCAGCAGCCCAGGGGAAGCGTGGAGGCAGCCCCAGCATTTT
CDR3: CASSPGEAWRQPQHF

size: few
D: NA
J: TRBJ1-2
V: TRBV20-1
DNA: TGCAGTGCTAGCCCCGCGGGGCGCCGGGGCTACACCTTC
CDR3: CSASPAGRRGYTF

size: many
D: TRBD2
J: TRBJ2-7
V: TRBV28
DNA: TGTGCCAGCAACCTCGGGGGACTAGCGGGATCCGCCTACGAGCAGTACTTC
CDR3: CASNLGGLAGSAYEQYF

size: many
D: TRBD1
J: TRBJ1-4
V: TRBV7-9
DNA: TGTGCCAGCAGCTCCGGACAGGGCGCAACTAATGAAAAACTGTTTTTT
CDR3: CASSSGQGATNEKLFF

size: NA
D: NA
J: TRBJ1-6
V: TRBV6-1
DNA: TGTGCCAGCGGCCATTTAAGACAGACCCTCCACTTT
CDR3: CASGHLRQTLHF

size: NA
D: NA
J: TRBJ2-1
V: TRBV20-1
DNA: TGCAGTGCTAGAGTGTCACAGAACAATGAGCAGTTCTTC
CDR3: CSARVSQNNEQFF

size: many
D: NA
J: TRBJ1-2
V: TRBV28
DNA: TGTGCCAGCAAAGACAGTCCTACTTGGGATGGCTACACCTTC
CDR3: CASKDSPTWDGYTF

size: NA
D: NA
J: TRBJ1-6
V: TRBV7-9
DNA: TGTGCCAGCAGCCGGGAGACACCCCTCCACTTT
CDR3: CASSRETPLHF

size: NA
D: TRBD1
J: TRBJ1-1
V: TRBV12-3/TRBV12-4
DNA: TGTGCCAGCAGTTTAAGGAGGGGGCATCTTTCTGAAGCTTTCTTT
CDR3: CASSLRRGHLSEAFF

size: many
D: NA
J: TRBJ1-4
V: TRBV6-2/TRBV6-3
DNA: TGTGCCAGCAGTTACGGGGACGGCTTAGGTGAAAAACTGTTTTTT
CDR3: CASSYGDGLGEKLFF

size: NA
D: TRBD2
J: TRBJ2-2
V: TRBV9
DNA: TGTGCCAGCAGCGTTTGGGTAGCGGGAGAACGGAACGGGGAGCTGTTTTTT
CDR3: CASSVWVAGERNGELFF

size: many
D: NA
J: TRBJ1-6
V: TRBV5-1
DNA: TGCGCCAGCAGAGACAGCTATAATTCACCCCTCCACTTT
CDR3: CASRDSYNSPLHF

size: few
D: TRBD2
J: TRBJ2-4
V: TRBV28
DNA: TGTGCCAGCAGTCGCAGCGGGGTAGCCAAAAACATTCAGTACTTC
CDR3: CASSRSGVAKNIQYF

size: few
D: TRBD1
J: TRBJ2-7
V: TRBV7-2
DNA: TGTGCCAGCAGCTCCACGGGACAGAGGGCCTCCGAGCAGTACTTC
CDR3: CASSSTGQRASEQYF

size: few
D: NA
J: TRBJ2-6
V: TRBV11-1
DNA: TGTGCCAGCAGCTACCCCAAGGGGACTCACAGGTCTGGGGCCAACGTCCTGACTTTC
CDR3: CASSYPKGTHRSGANVLTF

size: NA
D: NA
J: TRBJ1-1
V: TRBV4-3
DNA: TGCGCCAGCAGCCAAGATATCCACACGAACACTGAAGCTTTCTTT
CDR3: CASSQDIHTNTEAFF

size: NA
D: NA
J: TRBJ2-3
V: TRBV28
DNA: TGTGCCAGCAGTATGGGAACAGATACGCAGTATTTT
CDR3: CASSMGTDTQYF

size: few
D: NA
J: TRBJ2-5
V: TRBV29-1
DNA: TGCAGCGTTGAAGAAGGACAACCTTCGGCGACCCAGTACTTC
CDR3: CSVEEGQPSATQYF

size: NA
D: TRBD1
J: TRBJ1-6
V: TRBV5-5
DNA: TGTGCCAGCAGCTTGGTTGGACAGGGAGATTCACCCCTCCACTTT
CDR3: CASSLVGQGDSPLHF

size: many
D: NA
J: TRBJ2-5
V: TRBV30
DNA: TGTGCCTGGAGTGTCGGTCGGCAGGAGACCCAGTACTTC
CDR3: CAWSVGRQETQYF

size: few
D: NA
J: TRBJ2-7
V: TRBV7-9
DNA: TGTGCCAGCAGCTCCCCTCAAGGTCTTTCCTACGAGCAGTACTTC
CDR3: CASSSPQGLSYEQYF

size: NA
D: NA
J: TRBJ1-3
V: TRBV6-1
DNA: TGTGCCAGCAGTGGCCCCGACAGTGGAAACACCATATATTTT
CDR3: CASSGPDSGNTIYF

size: many
D: TRBD1
J: TRBJ1-4
V: TRBV4-1
DNA: TGCGCCAGCAGCCACCTAGTAGCCGGGACAGGGAATGAAAAACTGTTTTTT
CDR3: CASSHLVAGTGNEKLFF

size: NA
D: NA
J: TRBJ1-1
V: TRBV7-3
DNA: TGTGCCAGCAGCCCCGCAGAGGGGGGATGGACTGAAGCTTTCTTT
CDR3: CASSPAEGGWTEAFF

size: few
D: NA
J: TRBJ2-3
V: TRBV11-1
DNA: TGTGCCAGCAGCTCCGCCGAGGGGGATACGCAGTATTTT
CDR3: CASSSAEGDTQYF

size: many
D: NA
J: TRBJ1-5
V: TRBV12-3/TRBV12-4
DNA: TGTGCCAGCAGTTTAGGGTCAAGGCCCCAGCATTTT
CDR3: CASSLGSRPQHF

size: NA
D: NA
J: TRBJ2-7
V: TRBV18
DNA: TGTGCCAGCTCACCACCTGCGGACATACCCTACGAGCAGTACTTC
CDR3: CASSPPADIPYEQYF

size: few
D: NA
J: TRBJ1-1
V: TRBV29-1
DNA: TGCAGCGTTGAAAAACAGAAAGCTGGCACTGAAGCTTTCTTT
CDR3: CSVEKQKAGTEAFF

size: many
D: NA
J: TRBJ2-7
V: TRBV20-1
DNA: TGCAGTGCTGGCCGCGACACGATTTCCTACGAGCAGTACTTC
CDR3: CSAGRDTISYEQYF

size: NA
D: TRBD2
J: TRBJ2-7
V: TRBV19
DNA: TGTGCCAGTAGTTTCGGGACGGCACTAGCGGGAGTCCCCTACGAGCAGTACTTC
CDR3: CASSFGTALAGVPYEQYF

size: few
D: NA
J: TRBJ1-2
V: TRBV6-1
DNA: TGTGCCAGCATTCTAGGGGCAGGCCCGGGTGGCTACACCTTC
CDR3: CASILGAGPGGYTF

size: many
D: TRBD1
J: TRBJ2-7
V: TRBV7-2
DNA: TGTGCCAGCAGCCCACAACTAGACAGGGCCGGCGAGCAGTACTTC
CDR3: CASSPQLDRAGEQYF

size: NA
D: NA
J: TRBJ2-7
V: TRBV6-2/TRBV6-3
DNA: TGTGCCAGCAGTTACCAGGCTTCGGATTACGAGCAGTACTTC
CDR3: CASSYQASDYEQYF

size: many
D: NA
J: TRBJ1-1
V: TRBV7-9
DNA: TGTGCCAGCAGCTTTTCAGGCCCGAACACTGAAGCTTTCTTT
CDR3: CASSFSGPNTEAFF

size: many
D: NA
J: TRBJ2-7
V: TRBV7-9
DNA: TGTGCCAGCAGTTTCTCCTACGAGCAGTACTTC
CDR3: CASSFSYEQYF

size: many
D: NA
J: TRBJ1-6
V: TRBV2
DNA: TGTGCCAGCGGGGAACCGAGCTCCTATAATTCACCCCTCCACTTT
CDR3: CASGEPSSYNSPLHF

size: NA
D: NA
J: TRBJ1-4
V: TRBV4-1
DNA: TGCGCCAGCAGCCGTCAGTCGCAAAGTAATGAAAAACTGTTTTTT
CDR3: CASSRQSQSNEKLFF

size: few
D: NA
J: TRBJ1-1
V: TRBV4-3
DNA: TGCGCCAGCAGCCAAGACGGTCTGGCCGGGAACACTGAAGCTTTCTTT
CDR3: CASSQDGLAGNTEAFF

size: many
D: TRBD1
J: TRBJ1-2
V: TRBV29-1
DNA: TGCAGCGTCGTGACAGGGAGCTATGGCTACACCTTC
CDR3: CSVVTGSYGYTF

size: NA
D: NA
J: TRBJ2-7
V: TRBV5-1
DNA: TGCGCCAGCAGCTTGGGAGCCGGGACCGGCCTATACGAGCAGTACTTC
CDR3: CASSLGAGTGLYEQYF

size: few
D: NA
J: TRBJ2-5
V: TRBV5-6
DNA: TGTGCCAGCAGCTTTGGGGGGAGGCAAGAGACCCAGTACTTC
CDR3: CASSFGGRQETQYF

size: many
D: TRBD1
J: TRBJ1-4
V: TRBV7-9
DNA: TGTGCCAGCAGCCCCCGGGGACAGGGGAATGAAAAACTGTTTTTT
CDR3: CASSPRGQGNEKLFF

size: NA
D: TRBD2
J: TRBJ2-2
V: TRBV2
DNA: TGTGCCACCCGGGAGGCAGGGCAAACCGGGGAGCTGTTTTTT
CDR3: CATREAGQTGELFF

size: many
D: NA
J: TRBJ2-7
V: TRBV28
DNA: TGTGCCAGCAGTTTGGCACAGGGCTTCCCCTACGAGCAGTACTTC
CDR3: CASSLAQGFPYEQYF

size: many
D: NA
J: TRBJ2-7
V: TRBV11-2
DNA: TGTGCCAGCAGCTTAGTAAAGCGCGTCAGCTCCTACGAGCAGTACTTC
CDR3: CASSLVKRVSSYEQYF

size: once
D: TRBD2
J: TRBJ2-7
V: TRBV15
DNA: TGTGCCACCAGCAGAAGCGGGGTGACCTACGAGCAGTACTTC
CDR3: CATSRSGVTYEQYF

size: NA
D: TRBD2
J: TRBJ2-5
V: TRBV30
DNA: TGTGCCTGGAGTGAGGCGGACGGGAGGGCCTCAGAGACCCAGTACTTC
CDR3: CAWSEADGRASETQYF

size: many
D: NA
J: TRBJ2-5
V: TRBV20-1
DNA: TGCAGTGCCAGCGCCTACCAAGAGACCCAGTACTTC
CDR3: CSASAYQETQYF

size: few
D: TRBD2
J: TRBJ2-3
V: TRBV12-3/TRBV12-4
DNA: TGTGCCAGCAGTTTACTAGCGGGAGTAATCACAGATACGCAGTATTTT
CDR3: CASSLLAGVITDTQYF

size: few
D: TRBD2
J: TRBJ2-2
V: TRBV27
DNA: TGTGCCAGCACTGACCACGGGACTAGCGGCCGGACCGGGGAGCTGTTTTTT
CDR3: CASTDHGTSGRTGELFF

size: NA
D: NA
J: TRBJ1-4
V: TRBV4-3
DNA: TGCGCCAGCAGCCAAGGGGCACAGATTGAGGGTGAAAAACTGTTTTTT
CDR3: CASSQGAQIEGEKLFF

size: few
D: NA
J: TRBJ1-4
V: TRBV19
DNA: TGTGCCAGCTGGGAAGGGGCTAATGAAAAACTGTTTTTT
CDR3: CASWEGANEKLFF